Following are 8 T cell receptor beta chains from one sample sequenced in a study of cytomegalovirus exposure and HLA in healthy donors. This PCR relied on a set of 60 Vbeta primers and 13 Jbeta primers. The data were produced by immunoSEQ multiplex PCR, yet TCRdb's version contains in-frame clones alone and is incomplete. The listing records approximately 130,000 clones. Sequencing used PBMCs. These receptors were collected from a woman aged 60-75 years in good health and CMV-seronegative.

V is TRBV19 and J is TRBJ1-1, with D possibly being TRBD1 (5 bases). Trimming removed 3 bases from V and 5 bases from J, with 13 bases in between. Germline V gene data show CDR1 as LNHDA and CDR2 as SQIVND (reference sequence). The CDR3 runs to 14 residues. The CDR3 is CASSIRGMGTEAFF. The CDR3 region has the DNA TGTGCCAGTAGTATTCGGGGGATGGGGACTGAAGCTTTCTTT.

J is TRBJ2-3 and V is TRBV20-1; 7 bases are shared with TRBD1. Losses at the gene ends were 4 bases for V and 6 bases for J; bases not matched to a gene: 1. This CDR3 is built from 11 residues. Germline CDR1 and CDR2: DFQATT and SNEGSKA (reference sequence). The CDR3 nucleotides are TGCAGTGCTACGACAGGGGATACGCAGTATTTT. As protein: CSATTGDTQYF.

The chain recombines TRBV5-8 with TRBJ1-5, with 7 bases aligning to TRBD1. This CDR3 contains 15 residues. The V segment lost 4 bases and the J segment 7 bases; nucleotides outside the gene matches: 11. CDR1 is SGHTS and CDR2 is YDEGEE in the germline V gene. Here the CDR3 reads CASSLPTGRDQPQHF. CDR3 nucleotide sequence: TGTGCCAGCAGCCTCCCGACAGGGAGAGACCAGCCCCAGCATTTT. The variable domain in full, with the rest retrieved from reference TRBV5-8 and TRBJ1-5, is EAGVTQSPTHLIKTRGQQATLRCSPISGHTSVYWYQQALGLGLQFLLWYDEGEERNRGNFPPRFSGRQFPNYSSELNVNALELEDSALYLCASSLPTGRDQPQHFGDGTRLSIL.

This chain uses TRBV5-1 with TRBJ1-2, with D hard to call. Per the germline V gene, CDR1 is SGHRS and CDR2 is YFSETQ. The CDR3 spans 15 residues. The germline V and J ends were trimmed by 6 bases and 5 bases, with 20 bases remaining between them. The CDR3 sequence is CASNKGGRSTYGYTF. CDR3 DNA sequence: TGCGCCAGCAATAAGGGAGGCAGATCGACTTATGGCTACACCTTC.

The genes are TRBV6-5 and TRBJ2-1; D is perhaps TRBD2 (6 bases). The CDR3 spans 15 residues. V lost 6 bases to trimming and J lost 4 bases, with 16 bases between them. Germline-derived CDR1 and CDR2 are MNHEY and SVGAGI. Written as DNA, the CDR3 is TGTGCCAGCAGAGAACGTCTTAGCGGTTACAATGAGCAGTTCTTC. Amino acids: CASRERLSGYNEQFF.

The chain carries TRBV4-2 and TRBJ2-3; D is possibly TRBD2 (5 bases). Trimming removed 0 bases at V and 6 bases at J, with 7 bases between. Per germline, CDR1 LGHNA and CDR2 YNFKEQ. The CDR3 is made up of 13 amino acids. Here the CDR3 DNA reads TGTGCCAGCAGCCAAGATAAGCGGGATACGCAGTATTTT. Translating gives CASSQDKRDTQYF.

The chain joins TRBV30 to TRBJ1-2, with 12 positions matching TRBD1. Germline V CDR1 and CDR2: GTSNPN, SVGIG (reference sequence). The CDR3 runs 13 residues. The ends lost 6 bases at V and 8 bases at J; junction bases unmatched: 7. CDR3 loop: CACSGQGARGYTF. The CDR3 nucleotides are TGTGCCTGCTCGGGACAGGGGGCGAGAGGCTACACCTTC.

The chain has TRBV9 and TRBJ1-1; possibly TRBD1 for D (6 bases). With 4 bases removed from V and 4 bases from J, the gap between germline ends came to 14 bases. The germline gives CDR1 SGDLS, CDR2 YYNGEE. The CDR3 runs 14 residues. The chain's CDR3 is CASSTRGRGTEAFF. The DNA of the CDR3 is TGTGCCAGCAGCACTAGGGGGAGGGGCACTGAAGCTTTCTTT.